This T cell receptor beta chain comes out of a study of cytomegalovirus exposure and HLA in healthy donors. General study results and limits: Most TCR sequences were rare, but some public TCRs occurred in many donors.

Sequencing was performed with immunoSEQ multiplex PCR; in TCRdb, only in-frame clones are kept and a portion is missing. The repertoire holds 150,000 to 200,000 clones, with more than 70% as singletons. On this clone: Its cognate antigen is unknown.

Germline-derived CDR1 and CDR2 are SGHRS and YFSETQ. Trimming removed 2 bases from V and 5 bases from J, with 10 bases in between. The length of the CDR3 is 13 residues. This TCR came from a man between 18 and 29 years old in good health and CMV-seronegative. The specimen sequenced was PBMCs. The V and J genes are TRBV5-1 and TRBJ2-5; possible D gene TRBD2, 6 bases. The CDR3 DNA reads TGCGCCAGCAGCTTACTAGCCAGGGAGACCCAGTACTTC. Protein: CASSLLARETQYF.